These 27 T cell receptor beta chains were all obtained from the same sample, sequenced in a study of OX40 agonist ivuxolimab in advanced cancers. To prepare the library, the immunoSEQ multiplex PCR assay was applied. In its TCRdb copy, this immuneACCESS table keeps in-frame sequences only and misses some clones. Where compared with another copy, unresolved V genes explain less than half of these, and the others have no known cause. This sample holds 30,000 or so clones; approximately 90% were observed only once. The ten top clones hold less than 30% of the sample. The starting material was CD4+ or CD8+ T cells sorted from blood, obtained in a trial of the OX40 agonist ivuxolimab. The source of these receptors is an adult with an advanced solid tumor such as melanoma, head and neck, liver or kidney cancer.

This clone was recorded once. V usage is TRBV28 and J usage is TRBJ2-7; D remains unclear. The CDR3 runs to 13 residues. CDR1 and CDR2 from the germline V gene are MDHEN and SYDVKM. Trimming stripped 2 bases from V and 3 bases from J, with 8 bases between. This CDR3 is CASSLDPFYEQYF. CDR3 nucleotides: TGTGCCAGCAGTTTAGATCCTTTCTACGAGCAGTACTTC.

V gene TRBV9 combines with J gene TRBJ1-2; D is ambiguous. Germline values: CDR1 SGDLS, CDR2 YYNGEE. Trimming cost V 3 bases and J 1 base, with 13 bases left between them. This CDR3 region has 15 residues. CDR3 coding DNA: TGTGCCAGCAGCGCTGGACGGAGTCTTAACTATGGCTACACCTTC. It translates to CASSAGRSLNYGYTF.

CDR3 loop: CASSYRGGGTDTQYF. The CDR3, as DNA: TGTGCCAGCAGTTACAGGGGCGGGGGCACAGATACGCAGTATTTT. The V call is TRBV2, the J call TRBJ2-3; D is possibly TRBD1 (7 bases). This CDR3 has 15 amino acids. The V gene's germline CDR1 is SNHLY and CDR2 FYNNEI. V lost 5 bases, J lost 1 base, and 13 bases lay in between.

This chain joins TRBV7-8 and TRBJ2-3, with 10 bases identical to TRBD2. CDR1 and CDR2 (germline): SGHVS, FQNEAQ. The CDR3 length is 17 residues. V lost 1 base, J lost 5 bases, and 9 bases stayed unmatched. The CDR3 DNA reads as TGTGCCAGCAGCTTAGGATTCACTAGCGGGAAAGAAGATACGCAGTATTTT. Translating it yields CASSLGFTSGKEDTQYF.

The rearrangement uses TRBV30 and TRBJ2-7; weak D call: TRBD2 (6 bases). Germline V gene sequence: CDR1 GTSNPN, CDR2 SVGIG (reference sequence). The CDR3 has 13 amino acids. The ends were cut back, 5 bases at V and 1 base at J, with 12 bases in the middle. CDR3 DNA sequence: TGTGCCTGGGAAGACCGGGAGTCCTACGAGCAGTACTTC. The encoded protein is CAWEDRESYEQYF.

This clone appeared a single time. This chain connects TRBV5-6 to TRBJ2-7; 9 bases are shared with TRBD1. Germline V CDR1 and CDR2: SGHDT, YYEEEE. V lost 4 bases to trimming and J lost 5 bases; unmatched junction nucleotides: 4. The CDR3 contains 13 residues. The CDR3 sequence is CASSPRTGDEQYF. Written as DNA, the CDR3 is TGTGCCAGCAGCCCCCGGACAGGGGACGAGCAGTACTTC.

The sample holds one count of this clone. This chain connects TRBV5-5 to TRBJ2-7; tentatively, D is TRBD1 or TRBD2 (5 bases each). Germline V gene sequence: CDR1 SGHKS, CDR2 YYEKEE (reference sequence). There are 13 residues in the CDR3. V was trimmed by 0 bases and J by 3 bases, leaving 7 bases between them. In DNA, the CDR3 is TGTGCCAGCAGCTTGGGAGGGGACTACGAGCAGTACTTC. Its translation: CASSLGGDYEQYF.

By share of the sample, this clone is hyperexpanded. The chain couples TRBV5-1 to TRBJ1-1; D remains unclear. In germline, CDR1 is SGHRS, CDR2 YFSETQ. The V end was cut by 5 bases, the J end by 1 base, with 6 bases between. This CDR3 is 12 amino acids long. The CDR3 reads CASRLENTEAFF. The CDR3 DNA is TGCGCCAGCAGGTTAGAGAACACTGAAGCTTTCTTT.

The J gene is TRBJ2-3, the V gene TRBV2; D call uncertain. This CDR3 contains 15 residues. V shed 5 bases and J shed 0 bases, with 12 bases lying between them. Germline lookup yields CDR1 SNHLY and CDR2 FYNNEI. CDR3 nucleotide sequence: TGTGCCAGCAGTCGTGCGGAGATAAGCACAGATACGCAGTATTTT. It is translated as CASSRAEISTDTQYF.

The V gene is TRBV5-6, the J gene TRBJ1-2; possible D gene TRBD1, 6 bases. The CDR3 covers 13 residues. Germline V gene data show CDR1 as SGHDT and CDR2 as YYEEEE. V gave up 4 bases and J gave up 7 bases, with 14 bases separating them. The CDR3 nucleotides read TGTGCCAGCAGCCCTGCAGGGGTGAGTGGCTACACCTTC. It is translated as CASSPAGVSGYTF.

The V and J genes are TRBV11-3 and TRBJ2-2; D remains ambiguous. V was cut by 5 bases and J by 1 base, with 5 bases left in between. This CDR3 has 13 amino acids. From germline, CDR1 is SGHNT and CDR2 YENEEA. CDR3 nucleotide sequence: TGTGCCAGCAGCGTTCGGAACACCGGGGAGCTGTTTTTT. Translating gives CASSVRNTGELFF.

V gene TRBV6-1 combines with J gene TRBJ1-2; D might be TRBD1 (5 bases). This CDR3 has 15 amino acids. V was clipped by 0 bases and J by 2 bases, with 10 bases between them. The germline V gene has CDR1 MNHNS and CDR2 SASEGT. This CDR3 reads CASSEAVRGNYGYTF. In nucleotides, the CDR3 is TGTGCCAGCAGTGAAGCAGTGCGGGGGAACTATGGCTACACCTTC.

The V call is TRBV5-1, the J call TRBJ2-7; D gene unclear. V was cut by 0 bases and J by 4 bases, with 8 bases left in between. From germline, CDR1 is SGHRS and CDR2 YFSETQ. The CDR3 is 13 residues long. Written as DNA, the CDR3 is TGCGCCAGCAGCTTGGAACCCGCGTACGAGCAGTACTTC. Translating gives CASSLEPAYEQYF.

The V call is TRBV5-6, the J call TRBJ2-7; 10 bases are shared with TRBD1. Germline assignment: CDR1 SGHDT and CDR2 YYEEEE. The CDR3 spans 15 residues. V trimming: 4 bases; J trimming: 6 bases; junction bases outside the gene matches: 10. The CDR3 is CASSPWTGGNTEQYF. CDR3 DNA: TGTGCCAGCAGCCCTTGGACAGGGGGGAATACCGAGCAGTACTTC.

J is TRBJ2-7 and V is TRBV28; 10 nucleotides match TRBD1. This CDR3 region has 16 residues. Germline V gene lookup returns CDR1 MDHEN and CDR2 SYDVKM. J gave up 5 bases and V 1 base, and 8 bases lay outside the gene matches. The CDR3 spells CASSLSDRGRRDEQYF. CDR3 coding DNA: TGTGCCAGCAGTTTATCCGACAGGGGGCGCAGGGACGAGCAGTACTTC.

The chain combines TRBV27 with TRBJ1-5; D gene ambiguous. The length of the CDR3 is 13 residues. Trimming took off 3 bases at V and 4 bases at J, with 7 bases between the two ends. Germline V gene sequence: CDR1 MNHEY, CDR2 SMNVEV (reference sequence). CDR3: CASSFSGNQPQHF. CDR3 bases: TGTGCCAGCAGTTTCTCCGGGAATCAGCCCCAGCATTTT.

The rearrangement uses TRBV18 and TRBJ2-7; possible D gene TRBD2, 6 bases. V was pared by 1 base and J by 0 bases, with 10 bases between. The germline V gene has CDR1 KGHSH and CDR2 LQKENI. This CDR3 contains 15 residues. This chain's CDR3 is CASSPRDSGSYEQYF. DNA for the CDR3: TGTGCCAGCTCACCACGGGACTCTGGCTCCTACGAGCAGTACTTC.

The chain links TRBV11-3 to TRBJ1-1; D is undetermined. This CDR3 is built from 13 residues. Trimming removed 5 bases at V and 1 base at J, with 8 bases between. Germline CDR1 SGHNT, CDR2 YENEEA. The CDR3 DNA reads as TGTGCCAGCAGCCAAGCGGGGAACACTGAAGCTTTCTTT. Translated, it gives CASSQAGNTEAFF. The full variable domain, its missing parts supplied by reference TRBV11-3 and TRBJ1-1, is EAGVVQSPRYKIIEKKQPVAFWCNPISGHNTLYWYLQNLGQGPELLIRYENEEAVDDSQLPKDRFSAERLKGVDSTLKIQPAELGDSAVYLCASSQAGNTEAFFGQGTRLTVV.

CDR3 amino acids: CSARRDRSYTF. CDR3 coding DNA: TGCAGCGCTCGGAGGGATAGAAGCTACACCTTC. The gene calls are TRBV29-1 and TRBJ1-2; no clear D gene. The CDR3 runs to 11 residues. V gave up 7 bases and J gave up 9 bases, with 15 bases separating them. The germline V gene encodes CDR1 SQVTM and CDR2 ANQGSEA.

The chain has TRBV2 and TRBJ2-3, with 11 nucleotides matching TRBD2. This CDR3 has 15 residues. J lost 3 bases, V lost 9 bases, and 8 bases had no gene match. The germline gives CDR1 SNHLY, CDR2 FYNNEI. CDR3 residues: CASKWLAGGTDTQYF. The CDR3 nucleotides are TGTGCCAGTAAGTGGCTAGCGGGGGGTACAGATACGCAGTATTTT.

V usage is TRBV23-1 and J usage is TRBJ2-5, with 11 positions matching TRBD1. TRBV23-1 carries the ORF label, with uncertain function. J lost 4 bases, V lost 0 bases, and 4 bases had no gene match. The CDR3 has 16 residues. The CDR3 DNA sequence: TGCGCCAGCAGTCAATCCCGGGACAGGGGGGGAGAGACCCAGTACTTC. Its protein is CASSQSRDRGGETQYF.

CDR3 DNA sequence: TGTGCCAGCAGTTCTGGGGGTAGCAATCAGCCCCAGCATTTT. Protein product: CASSSGGSNQPQHF. The chain joins TRBV28 to TRBJ1-5, with D maybe TRBD1 (5 bases). This CDR3 contains 14 residues. Per the germline V gene, CDR1 is MDHEN and CDR2 is SYDVKM. V shed 4 bases and J shed 0 bases, with 7 bases lying between them.

The chain carries TRBV15 and TRBJ1-5; TRBD1 aligns across 7 bases. The CDR3 is made up of 18 amino acids. Germline CDR1 and CDR2: LNHNV and YYDKDF (reference sequence). Germline trimming cut 5 bases from V and 0 bases from J; bases unmatched to any gene: 13. DNA of the CDR3: TGTGCCACCAGCGGGGGACAGATAATCCCTAATAGCAATCAGCCCCAGCATTTT. Amino acid sequence: CATSGGQIIPNSNQPQHF.

This chain joins TRBV9 and TRBJ2-1; 7 bases are shared with TRBD2. This CDR3 has 13 residues. The V and J ends lost 7 bases and 9 bases, in that order; junction bases with no gene match: 10. Germline CDR1 SGDLS, CDR2 YYNGEE. The chain's CDR3 is CASGEGGNSEQFF. As DNA, the CDR3 is TGTGCCAGCGGGGAGGGTGGTAACTCTGAGCAGTTCTTC.

The CDR3 region is CASSSGLDNEQFF. The CDR3 DNA reads as TGTGCCAGCAGCTCTGGACTAGACAATGAGCAGTTCTTC. The chain recombines TRBV7-3 with TRBJ2-1, with 7 bases identical to TRBD2. Germline CDR1 is SGHTA and CDR2 is FQGTGA. The CDR3 length is 13 residues. The V gene end was trimmed by 4 bases and the J gene end by 5 bases; junction bases not matched to a gene: 2.

This clone was seen once. V and J are TRBV5-6 and TRBJ2-7, with a tentative D call TRBD1 (5 bases). Trimming cost V 0 bases and J 5 bases, with 21 bases left between them. Per the germline V gene, CDR1 is SGHDT and CDR2 is YYEEEE. CDR3 length equals 17 residues. The CDR3 DNA sequence: TGTGCCAGCAGCTTGGGACCTGTTAGGGGCGTTCCGGACGAGCAGTACTTC. It translates to CASSLGPVRGVPDEQYF.

The chain has TRBV5-4 and TRBJ2-7; 8 bases are a match to TRBD1. V was clipped by 2 bases and J by 0 bases; unmatched bases: 10. The CDR3 loop spans 17 amino acids. CDR1 SGHNT and CDR2 YYREEE come from the germline V gene (reference sequence). In DNA form, the CDR3 reads TGTGCCAGCAGCTTTGGGACAACAGGGGGGATCTCCTACGAGCAGTACTTC. It encodes CASSFGTTGGISYEQYF.